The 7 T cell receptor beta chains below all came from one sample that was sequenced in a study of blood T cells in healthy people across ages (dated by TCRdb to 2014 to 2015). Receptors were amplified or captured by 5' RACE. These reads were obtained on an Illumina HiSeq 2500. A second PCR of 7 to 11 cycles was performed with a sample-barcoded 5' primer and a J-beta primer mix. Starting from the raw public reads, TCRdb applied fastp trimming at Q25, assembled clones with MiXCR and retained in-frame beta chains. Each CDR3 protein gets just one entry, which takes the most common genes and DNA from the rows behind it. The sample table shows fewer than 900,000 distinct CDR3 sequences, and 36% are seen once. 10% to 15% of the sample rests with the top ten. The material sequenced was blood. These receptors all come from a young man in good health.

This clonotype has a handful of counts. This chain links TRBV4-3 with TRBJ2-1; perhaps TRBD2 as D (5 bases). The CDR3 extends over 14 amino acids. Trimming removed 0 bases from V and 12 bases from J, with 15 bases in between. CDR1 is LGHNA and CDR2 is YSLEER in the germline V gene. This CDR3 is CASSQDLTGGWQFF. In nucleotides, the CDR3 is TGCGCCAGCAGCCAAGACCTCACCGGCGGGTGGCAGTTCTTC.

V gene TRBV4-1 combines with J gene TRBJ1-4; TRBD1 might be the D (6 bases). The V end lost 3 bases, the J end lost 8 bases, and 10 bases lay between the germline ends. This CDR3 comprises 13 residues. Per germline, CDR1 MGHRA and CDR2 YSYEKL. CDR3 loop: CASSQGGEEKLFF. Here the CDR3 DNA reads TGCGCCAGCAGCCAGGGGGGCGAAGAAAAACTGTTTTTT.

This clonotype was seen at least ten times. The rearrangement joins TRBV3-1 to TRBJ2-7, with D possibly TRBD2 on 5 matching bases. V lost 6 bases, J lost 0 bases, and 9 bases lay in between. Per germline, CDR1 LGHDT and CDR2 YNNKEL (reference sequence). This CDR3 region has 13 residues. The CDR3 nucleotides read TGTGCCAGCAGTCCAACTAGCTCCTACGAGCAGTACTTC. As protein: CASSPTSSYEQYF.

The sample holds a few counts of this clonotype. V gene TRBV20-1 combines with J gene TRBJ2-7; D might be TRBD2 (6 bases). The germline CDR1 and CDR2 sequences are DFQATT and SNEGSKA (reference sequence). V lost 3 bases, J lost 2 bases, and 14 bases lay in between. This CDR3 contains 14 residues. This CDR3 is CSASPGTFTYEQYF. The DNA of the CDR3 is TGCAGTGCTAGTCCCGGGACTTTTACCTACGAGCAGTACTTC.

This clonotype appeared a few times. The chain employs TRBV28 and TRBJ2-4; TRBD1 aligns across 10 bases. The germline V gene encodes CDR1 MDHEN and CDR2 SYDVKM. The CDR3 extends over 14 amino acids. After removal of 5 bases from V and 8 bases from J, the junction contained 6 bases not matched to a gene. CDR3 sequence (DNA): TGTGCCAGCAGTGCGGGACAGGGGTTTGACATTCAGTACTTC. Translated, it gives CASSAGQGFDIQYF. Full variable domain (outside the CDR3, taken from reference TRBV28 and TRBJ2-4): DVKVTQSSRYLVKRTGEKVFLECVQDMDHENMFWYRQDPGLGLRLIYFSYDVKMKEKGDIPEGYSVSREKKERFSLILESASTNQTSMYLCASSAGQGFDIQYFGAGTRLSVL.

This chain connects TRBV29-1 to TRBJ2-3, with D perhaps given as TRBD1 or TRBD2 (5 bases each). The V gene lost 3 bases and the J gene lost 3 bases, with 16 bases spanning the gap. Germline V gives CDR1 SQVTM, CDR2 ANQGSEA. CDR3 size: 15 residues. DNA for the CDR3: TGCAGCGTTGACGGCCAGGGAGTTTGGACAGATACGCAGTATTTT. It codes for CSVDGQGVWTDTQYF.

In DNA form, the CDR3 reads TGCAGTGCGTCGCAGCCCGTCACTAACACTGAAGCTTTCTTT. This translates into CSASQPVTNTEAFF. The chain carries TRBV20-1 and TRBJ1-1; D ambiguous. With 6 bases removed from V and 2 bases from J, the gap between germline ends came to 16 bases. Germline V gene lookup returns CDR1 DFQATT and CDR2 SNEGSKA (reference sequence). There are 14 residues in the CDR3.